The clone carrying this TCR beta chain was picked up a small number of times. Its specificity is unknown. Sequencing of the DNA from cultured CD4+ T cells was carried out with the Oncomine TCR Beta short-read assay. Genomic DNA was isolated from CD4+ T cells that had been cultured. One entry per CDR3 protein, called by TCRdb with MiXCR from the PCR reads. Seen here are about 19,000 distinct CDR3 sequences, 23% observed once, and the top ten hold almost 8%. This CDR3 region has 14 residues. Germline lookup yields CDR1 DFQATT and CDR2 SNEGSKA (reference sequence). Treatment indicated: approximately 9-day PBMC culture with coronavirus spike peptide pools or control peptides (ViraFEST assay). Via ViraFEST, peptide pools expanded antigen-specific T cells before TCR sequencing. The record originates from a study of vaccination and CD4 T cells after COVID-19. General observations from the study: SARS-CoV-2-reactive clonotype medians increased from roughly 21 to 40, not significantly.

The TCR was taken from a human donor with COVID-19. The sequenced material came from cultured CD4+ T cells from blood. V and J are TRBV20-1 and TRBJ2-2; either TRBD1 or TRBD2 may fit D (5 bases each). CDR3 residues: CSIGTLKNTGELFF. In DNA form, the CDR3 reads TGCAGCATCGGGACCCTGAAGAACACCGGGGAGCTGTTTTTT.